The sample holds a few counts of the clone carrying this T cell receptor beta chain. This sample is drawn from a study of control samples from healthy donors and cancer patients. The assay was immunoSEQ multiplex PCR, and TCRdb's table has in-frame clones only and misses some. This table holds approximately 80,000 clones, 90% to 95% found once. The sequencing input was blood. The source of this sequence is a man aged 25 to 40 in good health.

CDR3 loop: CASSPGRGGNSPLHF. The CDR3 DNA sequence: TGTGCCAGCAGCCCCGGGCGGGGTGGGAATTCACCCCTCCACTTT. The chain has TRBV6-5 and TRBJ1-6; D not certain. The germline CDR1 and CDR2 sequences are MNHEY and SVGAGI. The CDR3 runs 15 residues. Between the trimmed V and J ends, which lost 6 bases and 7 bases, there was a span of 16 bases.